This passage covers 17 T cell receptor beta chains from one sample sequenced in a study of shared clonotypes between healthy human individuals. Assay: immunoSEQ multiplex PCR; the TCRdb copy retains only in-frame clones and omits some. The table shows a few hundred thousand clones, with around 79% occurring only once. The sample taken for sequencing was PBMCs. Receptor source: a middle-aged woman in good health. Some clones in this sample may be carry-over from other donors' samples.

The chain is built from TRBV7-8 and TRBJ2-7; perhaps TRBD2 as D (6 bases). Trimming cost V 1 base and J 2 bases, with 15 bases left between them. The germline gives CDR1 SGHVS, CDR2 FQNEAQ. The CDR3 is made up of 16 amino acids. Here the CDR3 reads CASSLVGGLPAYEQYF. The CDR3 bases are TGTGCCAGCAGCTTAGTGGGGGGACTCCCTGCCTACGAGCAGTACTTC.

The chain recombines TRBV2 with TRBJ2-1; D possibly uses TRBD1 or TRBD2 (5 bases each). Germline lookup yields CDR1 SNHLY and CDR2 FYNNEI. This CDR3 region has 14 residues. Trimming pared 10 bases from V and 8 bases from J, leaving 21 bases between. The CDR3 DNA reads as TGTGCCACCATGGGGGTCGTAGGCCCCTATGAGCAGTTCTTC. Protein sequence: CATMGVVGPYEQFF.

This clone was seen a few times. This rearrangement joins TRBV4-1 to TRBJ1-1; D unclear. There are 13 residues in the CDR3. V was clipped by 5 bases and J by 1 base, with 8 bases between them. Looked up from germline, CDR1 is MGHRA and CDR2 is YSYEKL. CDR3 in amino acids: CASSAPGNTEAFF. Written as DNA, the CDR3 is TGCGCCAGCAGCGCCCCGGGGAACACTGAAGCTTTCTTT.

This clone was seen a few times. The gene calls are TRBV11-3 and TRBJ1-1; D is possibly TRBD1 (5 bases). CDR3 length: 12 amino acids. Germline V CDR1 and CDR2: SGHNT, YENEEA. Deletions cut 3 bases from V and 4 bases from J, with 6 bases between. Written as DNA, the CDR3 is TGTGCCAGCAGCTTTGGGGGCACTGAAGCTTTCTTT. It yields the protein CASSFGGTEAFF.

This clone was counted ten times or more. This chain connects TRBV5-6 to TRBJ2-5; tentatively, D is TRBD1 (5 bases). This CDR3 comprises 15 residues. The germline V gene has CDR1 SGHDT and CDR2 YYEEEE. V lost 4 bases and J 2 bases, leaving 15 bases between the germline ends. The CDR3 DNA sequence: TGTGCCAGCAGCCCTGTGGGCAGGGTGCAAGAGACCCAGTACTTC. This translates into CASSPVGRVQETQYF.

The gene calls are TRBV10-3 and TRBJ2-1, with 12 bases identical to TRBD2. The V segment lost 4 bases and the J segment 1 base; nucleotides outside the gene matches: 2. This CDR3 comprises 16 residues. The germline gives CDR1 ENHRY, CDR2 SYGVKD. The DNA for the CDR3 is TGTGCCATCAGTGGGACTAGCGGGGCGTCCTACAATGAGCAGTTCTTC. Translated: CAISGTSGASYNEQFF.

The rearrangement links TRBV4-3 to TRBJ1-1; D is unclear. Germline CDR1 is LGHNA and CDR2 is YSLEER. The ends were cut back, 2 bases at V and 3 bases at J, with 7 bases in the middle. The CDR3 contains 13 residues. CDR3 coding DNA: TGCGCCAGCAGCCAAAAACAGCACACTGAAGCTTTCTTT. Translated: CASSQKQHTEAFF.

The chain recombines TRBV29-1 with TRBJ2-5; the D gene could be TRBD1 or TRBD2 (5 bases each). Judging by the DNA end, TRBJ2-7 fits better; the J call may be wrong. The CDR3 consists of 13 residues. Per germline, CDR1 SQVTM and CDR2 ANQGSEA. CDR3 bases: TGCAGCGTGTCTACCGGGACGTCCTACGAGCAGTACTTC. Protein sequence: CSVSTGTSYEQYF.

This chain joins TRBV11-2 and TRBJ2-7, with 7 bases identical to TRBD1. CDR3 length: 14 residues. Germline V gives CDR1 SGHAT, CDR2 FQNNGV. V shed 1 base, J shed 3 bases, and the junction held 3 bases outside the gene matches. The CDR3 loop reads CASSLGGGNYEQYF. In DNA, the CDR3 is TGTGCCAGCAGCTTAGGAGGGGGCAACTACGAGCAGTACTTC.

The rearrangement joins TRBV4-1 to TRBJ2-5; the D is unclear. CDR1 and CDR2 (germline): MGHRA, YSYEKL. Trimming took 4 bases from V and 0 from J, leaving 6 bases between them. The CDR3 is made up of 13 amino acids. CDR3 amino acids: CASSRAYQETQYF. Here the CDR3 DNA reads TGCGCCAGCAGCCGCGCCTACCAAGAGACCCAGTACTTC.

The genes are TRBV6-5 and TRBJ1-4; possibly TRBD1 for D (5 bases). CDR3 size: 14 residues. V was cut by 10 bases and J by 8 bases, with 20 bases left in between. The germline V gene has CDR1 MNHEY and CDR2 SVGAGI. CDR3 in DNA: TGTGCCACCACCGAAAGACGTGGGGGGGAAAAACTGTTTTTT. Encoded protein: CATTERRGGEKLFF.

The count of this clone is one. V and J are TRBV28 and TRBJ1-2; unclear D gene. V was pared by 3 bases and J by 8 bases, with 13 bases between. In germline, CDR1 is MDHEN, CDR2 SYDVKM. The CDR3 spans 13 residues. CDR3 DNA: TGTGCCAGCAGTTTTGGCCCCGAGTTGGGCTACACCTTC. Its protein product is CASSFGPELGYTF.

CDR3 nucleotides: TGTGCCAGCAGTGACCGCCTAGCGGGAGTCAATGAGCAGTTCTTC. Amino acid sequence: CASSDRLAGVNEQFF. The chain employs TRBV25-1 and TRBJ2-1; TRBD2 matches at 10 bases. CDR1 is MGHDK, CDR2 SYGVNS, per germline. Germline trimming cut 3 bases from V and 6 bases from J; bases unmatched to any gene: 5. CDR3 length: 15 amino acids.

The chain has TRBV7-8 and TRBJ2-3; maybe TRBD2 (6 bases). Per the germline V gene, CDR1 is SGHVS and CDR2 is FQNEAQ. The CDR3 extends over 14 amino acids. Trimming removed 3 bases from V and 2 bases from J, with 9 bases in between. CDR3 loop: CASSFWRATDTQYF. The CDR3, as DNA: TGTGCCAGCAGCTTCTGGAGGGCCACAGATACGCAGTATTTT.

The chain has TRBV28 and TRBJ1-2, with 8 bases lining up with TRBD1. There are 16 residues in the CDR3. Germline-derived CDR1 and CDR2 are MDHEN and SYDVKM. Trimming cost V 2 bases and J 4 bases; bases outside gene matches: 9. CDR3 in DNA: TGTGCCAGCAGTTTAATAGGACAGGGTAGCCCCTATGGCTACACCTTC. It translates to CASSLIGQGSPYGYTF.

The chain carries TRBV7-2 and TRBJ1-3, with D hard to call. Germline V gives CDR1 SGHTA, CDR2 FQGNSA. The CDR3 has 15 residues. The V end lost 4 bases, the J end lost 0 bases, and 10 bases lay between the germline ends. CDR3 residues: CASSWSPSSGNTIYF. CDR3 DNA: TGTGCCAGCAGCTGGTCGCCCAGCTCTGGAAACACCATATATTTT. The variable domain in full, with the rest retrieved from reference TRBV7-2 and TRBJ1-3, is GAGVSQSPSNKVTEKGKDVELRCDPISGHTALYWYRQSLGQGLEFLIYFQGNSAPDKSGLPSDRFSAERTGGSVSTLTIQRTQQEDSAVYLCASSWSPSSGNTIYFGEGSWLTVV.

This chain connects TRBV5-6 to TRBJ1-5; TRBD1 matches at 8 bases. After removal of 3 bases from V and 7 bases from J, the junction contained 6 bases not matched to a gene. The CDR3 totals 14 residues. Germline CDR1 and CDR2: SGHDT and YYEEEE. CDR3 nucleotides: TGTGCCAGCAGCTCTCGGACAGGGAAGCAGCCCCAGCATTTT. Translating gives CASSSRTGKQPQHF.